The T cell receptor (beta chain) under discussion was sequenced for a study of blood T cell repertoires in COVID-19. Clones were sequenced by immunoSEQ multiplex PCR, and TCRdb holds only the in-frame ones, with some missing. The sample lists nearly 250,000 clones; roughly 83% were seen once. V dropped 0 bases and J dropped 6; count of bases not matched to a gene: 7. Looked up from germline, CDR1 is SGDLS and CDR2 is YYNGEE. This CDR3 has 17 amino acids. Categorization into cohorts depended on clinical history that participants reported. Recovery meant two consecutive negative NP/OP PCR tests, professional clearance, or resolved symptoms.

This sequence originates from a woman between 45 and 65 years old who had recovered from COVID-19. Sequencing was carried out using PBMCs or T cells enriched from blood (not recorded which). J is TRBJ2-3 and V is TRBV9, with 13 bases identical to TRBD2. The chain's CDR3 is CASSVGRTSGGADTQYF. The CDR3 region has the DNA TGTGCCAGCAGCGTAGGTCGGACTAGCGGGGGAGCCGATACGCAGTATTTT. The whole variable domain, filled in from reference TRBV9 and TRBJ2-3, reads DSGVTQTPKHLITATGQRVTLRCSPRSGDLSVYWYQQSLDQGLQFLIQYYNGEERAKGNILERFSAQQFPDLHSELNLSSLELGDSALYFCASSVGRTSGGADTQYFGPGTRLTVL.